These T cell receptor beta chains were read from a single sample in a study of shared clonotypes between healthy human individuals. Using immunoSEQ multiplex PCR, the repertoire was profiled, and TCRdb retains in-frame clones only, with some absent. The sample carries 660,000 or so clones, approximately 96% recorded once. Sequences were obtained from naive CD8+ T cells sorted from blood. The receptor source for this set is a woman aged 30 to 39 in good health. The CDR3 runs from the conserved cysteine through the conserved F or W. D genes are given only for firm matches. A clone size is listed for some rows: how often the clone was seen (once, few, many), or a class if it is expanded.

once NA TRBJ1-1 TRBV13 TGTGCCAGCAGCGCGGAGATGGGTGAGAGGGCTTTCTTT CASSAEMGERAFF
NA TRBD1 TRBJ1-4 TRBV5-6 TGTGCCAGCAGCTTGGCCGGACAGGGGTTGAATGAAAAACTGTTTTTT CASSLAGQGLNEKLFF
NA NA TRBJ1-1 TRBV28 NA CASSSSGRNTEAFF
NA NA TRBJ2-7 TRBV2 TGTGCCAGCACGGGGAACGCAGGCTTCTCCTACGAGCAGTACTTC CASTGNAGFSYEQYF
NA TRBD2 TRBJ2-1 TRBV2 TGTGCCAGCAGGGCCACTAGCGGAAAGGAAAATGAGCAGTTCTTC CASRATSGKENEQFF
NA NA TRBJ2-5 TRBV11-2 TGTGCCAGCAGCTCCCCTCGGTGGCCGGCGGGGGAGACCCAGTACTTC CASSSPRWPAGETQYF
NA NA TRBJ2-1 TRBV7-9 TGTGCCAGCAGCTTAACGGAGAATGAGCAGTTCTTC CASSLTENEQFF
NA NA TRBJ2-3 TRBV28 TGTGCCAGCAGCCCCCGGAGGGAAACCCGCACAGATACGCAGTATTTT CASSPRRETRTDTQYF
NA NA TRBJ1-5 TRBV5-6 TGTGCCAGCAGCCTGTGGGGGGGCCAGCCCCAGCATTTT CASSLWGGQPQHF
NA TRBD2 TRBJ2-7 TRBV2 TGTGCCAGCAGTGAAGCGCTCGGCGGGAGGGCCTACGAGCAGTACTTC CASSEALGGRAYEQYF
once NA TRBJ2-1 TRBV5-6 TGTGCCAGCAGCTTAGAGGGTGAGCAGTTCTTC CASSLEGEQFF
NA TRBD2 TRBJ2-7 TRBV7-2 TGTGCCAGCAGCGTTTCAACCGGGAGGATGGACTACGAGCAGTACTTC CASSVSTGRMDYEQYF
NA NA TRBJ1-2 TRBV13 TGTGCCAGCAGCTTCTTTCGTCAGGGCCTTCTCTATGGCTACACCTTC CASSFFRQGLLYGYTF